This T cell receptor (beta chain) was documented in a study of CD8 T cells in ankylosing spondylitis. Study-wide results and limits: Clones linked with disease were CD8+ and fairly uncommon in the peripheral blood. Reported data indicate significant enrichment of disease-linked clones within matched ankylosing spondylitis synovial fluid. Within ankylosing spondylitis blood, a TCR beta motif made up of roughly eight highly homologous variants appeared to be characteristic.

Only a few counts were recorded for this clonotype. No antigen is known for it. A quantitative 5'-RACE method, one with molecular barcodes, was used to make TCR beta libraries. TCRdb ran MiXCR on the 5' RACE reads and lists one entry per CDR3 protein. The table lists 750,000 to 850,000 distinct CDR3 sequences, approximately 10% of them singletons. The origin of this receptor is a male donor with ankylosing spondylitis. Sequencing was done on a sample of blood, either unsorted or a sorted T cell fraction (not recorded which).

This CDR3 is CSARTSGGLSYEQYF. The CDR3 DNA reads as TGCAGTGCGCGGACTAGCGGGGGCCTCTCCTACGAGCAGTACTTC. V gene TRBV20-1 combines with J gene TRBJ2-7, with 13 bases that match TRBD2. CDR3 length: 15 amino acids. The ends lost 6 bases at V and 0 bases at J; junction bases unmatched: 5. CDR1 is DFQATT, CDR2 SNEGSKA, per germline (reference sequence).